One and the same sample provided the 3 T cell receptor beta chains below, sequenced in a study of cytomegalovirus exposure and HLA in healthy donors (TCRdb year 2017). The library relied on the immunoSEQ multiplex PCR assay. Entries here come from immuneACCESS through TCRdb and include only in-frame sequences with V and J called. Some clones fail to appear in such tables; in the studies checked, an unresolved V gene covers under half of the shortfall, and the cause of the remainder is unknown. In this sample the table shows about 220,000 clones, roughly 83% of which occur a single time. More than 13% of the sample is held by the ten biggest clonotypes. What was sequenced was PBMCs. All receptors derive from a woman aged 25 to 39 in good health and CMV-seropositive.

V is TRBV18 and J is TRBJ1-2; D call uncertain. Between the trimmed V and J ends, which lost 0 bases and 5 bases, there was a span of 13 bases. Germline CDR1 reads KGHSH; CDR2 reads LQKENI. This CDR3 is built from 15 residues. The DNA for the CDR3 is TGTGCCAGCTCACCACCGGAAAGGACGGTGTATGGCTACACCTTC. Its translation: CASSPPERTVYGYTF.

CDR3 coding DNA: TGTGCCAGCCGCCCGACGGAACGATGGAATGAGCAGTTCTTC. Amino acids: CASRPTERWNEQFF. The chain has TRBV18 and TRBJ2-1; D remains unclear. The CDR3 loop spans 14 amino acids. CDR1 is KGHSH, CDR2 LQKENI, per germline. Trimming removed 8 bases from V and 7 bases from J, with 18 bases in between.

In this sample, this clone turned up a few times. The chain couples TRBV10-1 to TRBJ1-2, with no clear D. The CDR3 sequence is 12 residues long. Germline loops: CDR1 WNHNN, CDR2 SYGVQD (reference sequence). V dropped 3 bases and J dropped 4 bases, with 6 bases sitting between them. CDR3 coding DNA: TGCGCCAGCAGTGACGGAGCCTATGGCTACACCTTC. Translated: CASSDGAYGYTF.